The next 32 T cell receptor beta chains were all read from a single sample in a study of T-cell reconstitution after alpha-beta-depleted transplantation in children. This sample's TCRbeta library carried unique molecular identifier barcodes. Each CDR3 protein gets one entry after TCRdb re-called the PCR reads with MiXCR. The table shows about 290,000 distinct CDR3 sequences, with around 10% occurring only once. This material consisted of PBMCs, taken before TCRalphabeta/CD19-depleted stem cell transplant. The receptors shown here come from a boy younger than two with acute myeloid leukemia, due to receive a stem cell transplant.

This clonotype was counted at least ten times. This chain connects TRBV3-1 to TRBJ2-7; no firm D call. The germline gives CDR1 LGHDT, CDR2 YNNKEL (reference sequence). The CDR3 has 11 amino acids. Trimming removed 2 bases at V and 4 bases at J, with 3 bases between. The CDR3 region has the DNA TGTGCCAGCAGCCAACATTACGAGCAGTACTTC. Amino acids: CASSQHYEQYF.

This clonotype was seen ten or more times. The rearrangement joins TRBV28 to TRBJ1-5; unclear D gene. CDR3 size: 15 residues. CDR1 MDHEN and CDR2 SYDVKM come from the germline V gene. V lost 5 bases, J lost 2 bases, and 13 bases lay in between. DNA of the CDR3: TGTGCCAGCAGTCAAATCGGGCGCGGCAATCAGCCCCAGCATTTT. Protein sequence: CASSQIGRGNQPQHF.

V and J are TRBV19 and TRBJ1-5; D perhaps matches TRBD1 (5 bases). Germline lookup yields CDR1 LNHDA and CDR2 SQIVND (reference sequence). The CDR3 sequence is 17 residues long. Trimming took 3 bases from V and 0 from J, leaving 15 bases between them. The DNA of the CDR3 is TGTGCCAGTAGTATTGAACAGGACCTTTATAGCAATCAGCCCCAGCATTTT. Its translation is CASSIEQDLYSNQPQHF.

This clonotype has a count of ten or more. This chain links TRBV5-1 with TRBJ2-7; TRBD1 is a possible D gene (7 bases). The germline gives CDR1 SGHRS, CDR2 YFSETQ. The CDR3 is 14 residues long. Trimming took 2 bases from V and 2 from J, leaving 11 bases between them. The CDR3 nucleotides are TGCGCCAGCAGCTTCCAGGGGGGCCCCTACGAGCAGTACTTC. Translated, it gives CASSFQGGPYEQYF.

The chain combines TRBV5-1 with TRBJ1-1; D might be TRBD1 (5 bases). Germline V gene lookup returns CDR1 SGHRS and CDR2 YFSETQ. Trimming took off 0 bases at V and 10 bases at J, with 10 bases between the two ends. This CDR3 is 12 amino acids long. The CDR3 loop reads CASSLEGVGAFF. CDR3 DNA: TGCGCCAGCAGCTTGGAAGGGGTAGGAGCTTTCTTT.

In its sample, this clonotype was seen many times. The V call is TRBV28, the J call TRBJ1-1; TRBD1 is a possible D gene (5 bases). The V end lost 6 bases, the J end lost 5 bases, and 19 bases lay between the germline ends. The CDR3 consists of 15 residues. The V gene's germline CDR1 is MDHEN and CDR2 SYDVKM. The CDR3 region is CASSIDREIKTEAFF. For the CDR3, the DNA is TGTGCCAGCAGCATTGACAGAGAGATCAAAACTGAAGCTTTCTTT. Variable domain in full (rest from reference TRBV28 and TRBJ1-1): DVKVTQSSRYLVKRTGEKVFLECVQDMDHENMFWYRQDPGLGLRLIYFSYDVKMKEKGDIPEGYSVSREKKERFSLILESASTNQTSMYLCASSIDREIKTEAFFGQGTRLTVV.

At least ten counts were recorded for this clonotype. CDR3 region: CASSLYGAGMRYNEQFF. CDR3 bases: TGTGCCAGCAGTTTATATGGAGCGGGAATGCGATACAATGAGCAGTTCTTC. The chain joins TRBV28 to TRBJ2-1; 7 positions agree with TRBD2. Trimming removed 1 base from V and 4 bases from J; junction bases left unmatched: 10. This CDR3 region has 17 residues. CDR1 is MDHEN, CDR2 SYDVKM, per germline.

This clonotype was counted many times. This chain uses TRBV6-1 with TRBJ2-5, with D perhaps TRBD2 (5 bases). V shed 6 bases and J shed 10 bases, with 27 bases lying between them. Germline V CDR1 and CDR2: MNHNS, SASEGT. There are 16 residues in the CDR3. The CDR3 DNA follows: TGTGCCAGCAGCCCGAGCGGAAACTCCCGGATGGATGGCCAGTACTTC. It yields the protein CASSPSGNSRMDGQYF.

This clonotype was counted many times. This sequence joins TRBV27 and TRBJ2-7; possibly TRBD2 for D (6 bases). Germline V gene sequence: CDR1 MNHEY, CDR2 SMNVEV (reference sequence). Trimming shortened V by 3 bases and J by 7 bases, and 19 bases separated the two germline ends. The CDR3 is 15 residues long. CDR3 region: CASSLLGGAGREQYF. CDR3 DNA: TGTGCCAGCAGTTTGCTGGGGGGTGCAGGGAGGGAGCAGTACTTC.

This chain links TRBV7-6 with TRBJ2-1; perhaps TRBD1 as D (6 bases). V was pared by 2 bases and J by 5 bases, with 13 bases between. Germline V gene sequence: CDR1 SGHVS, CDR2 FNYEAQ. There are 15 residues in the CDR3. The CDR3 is CASSLPTGSDNEQFF. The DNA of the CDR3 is TGTGCCAGCAGCTTACCTACAGGGTCCGACAATGAGCAGTTCTTC.

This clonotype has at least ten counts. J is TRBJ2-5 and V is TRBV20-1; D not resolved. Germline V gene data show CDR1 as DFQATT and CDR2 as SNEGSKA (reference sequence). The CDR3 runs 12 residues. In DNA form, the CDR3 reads TGCAGCGCGATAGACCGCCTAGGGACCCAGTACTTC. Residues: CSAIDRLGTQYF.

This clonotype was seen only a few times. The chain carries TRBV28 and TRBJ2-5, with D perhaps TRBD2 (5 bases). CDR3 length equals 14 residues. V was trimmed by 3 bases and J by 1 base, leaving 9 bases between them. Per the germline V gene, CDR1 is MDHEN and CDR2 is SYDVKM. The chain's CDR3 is CASSFGDPQETQYF. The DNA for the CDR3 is TGTGCCAGCAGTTTCGGGGATCCCCAAGAGACCCAGTACTTC.

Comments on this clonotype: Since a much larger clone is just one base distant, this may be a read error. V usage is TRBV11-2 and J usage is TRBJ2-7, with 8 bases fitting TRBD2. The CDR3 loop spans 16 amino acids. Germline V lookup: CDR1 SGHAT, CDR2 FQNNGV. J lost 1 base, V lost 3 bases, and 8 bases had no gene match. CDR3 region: CASSFDGSGVSYEQYF. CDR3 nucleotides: TGTGCCAGCAGCTTCGATGGTAGCGGGGTGTCCTACGAGCAGTACTTC.

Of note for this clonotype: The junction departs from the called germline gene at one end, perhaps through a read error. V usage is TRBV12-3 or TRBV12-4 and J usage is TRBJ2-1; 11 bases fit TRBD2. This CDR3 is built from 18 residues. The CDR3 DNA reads TGTGCCTGCAGTTTTGATGGGACTAGCGGCCCCTTCTACAATGAGCAGTTCTTC. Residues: CACSFDGTSGPFYNEQFF.

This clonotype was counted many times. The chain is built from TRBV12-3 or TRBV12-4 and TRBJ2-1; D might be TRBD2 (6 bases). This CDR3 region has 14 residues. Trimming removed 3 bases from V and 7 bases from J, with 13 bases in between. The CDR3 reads CASSLSHRGNEQFF. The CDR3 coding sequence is TGTGCCAGCAGTTTGTCACACCGGGGGAATGAGCAGTTCTTC.

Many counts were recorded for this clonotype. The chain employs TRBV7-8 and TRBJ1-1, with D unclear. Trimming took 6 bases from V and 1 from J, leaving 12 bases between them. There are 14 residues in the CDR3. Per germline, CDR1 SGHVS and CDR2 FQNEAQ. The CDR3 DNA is TGTGCCAGCAGACCTAGGGAATCGAACACTGAAGCTTTCTTT. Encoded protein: CASRPRESNTEAFF. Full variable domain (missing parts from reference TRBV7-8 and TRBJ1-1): GAGVSQSPRYKVAKRGQDVALRCDPISGHVSLFWYQQALGQGPEFLTYFQNEAQLDKSGLPSDRFFAERPEGSVSTLKIQRTQQEDSAVYLCASRPRESNTEAFFGQGTRLTVV.

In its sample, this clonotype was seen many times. The DNA for the CDR3 is TGTGCCAGCCAGTTTAGGTCTTACGAGCAGTACTTC. Amino acids: CASQFRSYEQYF. The chain combines TRBV2 with TRBJ2-7; no clear D. The V gene's germline CDR1 is SNHLY and CDR2 FYNNEI. This CDR3 is built from 12 residues. V was pared by 8 bases and J by 4 bases, with 12 bases between.

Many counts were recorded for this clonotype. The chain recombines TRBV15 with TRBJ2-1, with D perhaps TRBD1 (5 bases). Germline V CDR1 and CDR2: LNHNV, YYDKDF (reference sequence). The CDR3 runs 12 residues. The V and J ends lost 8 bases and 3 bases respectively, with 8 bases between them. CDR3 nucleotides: TGTGCCACCGGGGCCTTCTACAATGAGCAGTTCTTC. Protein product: CATGAFYNEQFF.

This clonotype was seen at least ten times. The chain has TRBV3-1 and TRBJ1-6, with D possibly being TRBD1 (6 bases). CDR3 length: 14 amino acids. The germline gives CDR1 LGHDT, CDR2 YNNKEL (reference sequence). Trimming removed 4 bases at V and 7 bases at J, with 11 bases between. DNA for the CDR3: TGTGCCAGCAGCCGCAAACAGGGCAATTCACCCCTCCACTTT. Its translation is CASSRKQGNSPLHF.

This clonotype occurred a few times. In DNA form, the CDR3 reads TGCAGTGCGGGACCATCTAGTGAAAAACTGTTTTTT. This codes for CSAGPSSEKLFF. The chain carries TRBV29-1 and TRBJ1-4, with D possibly TRBD1 on 5 matching bases. Germline CDR1 and CDR2: SQVTM and ANQGSEA. CDR3 length: 12 residues.

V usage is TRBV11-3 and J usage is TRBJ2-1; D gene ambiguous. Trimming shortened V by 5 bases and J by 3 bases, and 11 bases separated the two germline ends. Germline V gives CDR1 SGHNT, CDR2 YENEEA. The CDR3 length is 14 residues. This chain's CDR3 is CASSAQDGYNEQFF. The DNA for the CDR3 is TGTGCCAGCAGCGCCCAGGACGGCTACAATGAGCAGTTCTTC.

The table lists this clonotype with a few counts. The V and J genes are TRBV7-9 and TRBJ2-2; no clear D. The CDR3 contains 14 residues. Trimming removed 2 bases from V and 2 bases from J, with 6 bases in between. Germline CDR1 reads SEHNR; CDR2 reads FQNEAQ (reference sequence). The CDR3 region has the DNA TGTGCCAGCAGCTTAAGAGTCAACACCGGGGAGCTGTTTTTT. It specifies CASSLRVNTGELFF.

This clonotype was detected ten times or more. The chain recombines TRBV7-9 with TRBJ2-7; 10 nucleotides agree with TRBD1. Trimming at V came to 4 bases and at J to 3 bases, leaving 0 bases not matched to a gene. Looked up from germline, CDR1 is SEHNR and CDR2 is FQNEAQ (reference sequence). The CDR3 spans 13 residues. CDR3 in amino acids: CASSWTGGYEQYF. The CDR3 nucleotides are TGTGCCAGCAGCTGGACAGGGGGCTACGAGCAGTACTTC.

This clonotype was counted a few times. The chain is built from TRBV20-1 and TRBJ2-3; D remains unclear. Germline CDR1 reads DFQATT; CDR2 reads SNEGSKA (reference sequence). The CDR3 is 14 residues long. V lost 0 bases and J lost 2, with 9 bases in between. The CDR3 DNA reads TGCAGTGCTAGAGATCAAGGCCACACAGATACGCAGTATTTT. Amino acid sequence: CSARDQGHTDTQYF.

The CDR3 loop reads CASSFSSGGLNEQFF. CDR3 DNA: TGTGCCAGCAGCTTTAGTAGCGGCGGTCTAAATGAGCAGTTCTTC. V and J are TRBV12-3 or TRBV12-4 and TRBJ2-1; tentative D call: TRBD2 (6 bases). This CDR3 contains 15 residues. V lost 6 bases to trimming and J lost 7 bases, with 19 bases between them.

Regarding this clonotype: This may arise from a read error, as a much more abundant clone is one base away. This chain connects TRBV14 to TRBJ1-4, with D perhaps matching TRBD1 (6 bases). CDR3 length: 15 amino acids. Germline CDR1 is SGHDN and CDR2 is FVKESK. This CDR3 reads CASSRRTATNEKLYF. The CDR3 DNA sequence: TGTGCCAGCAGCCGAAGGACAGCAACTAATGAAAAACTGTATTTT.

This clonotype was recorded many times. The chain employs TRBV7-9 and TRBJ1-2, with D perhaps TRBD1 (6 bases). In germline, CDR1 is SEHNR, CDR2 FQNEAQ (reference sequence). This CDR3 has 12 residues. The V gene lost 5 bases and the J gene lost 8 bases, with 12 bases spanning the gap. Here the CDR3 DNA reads TGTGCCAGCAGCCAGGAGGGGGTCGGCTACACCTTC. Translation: CASSQEGVGYTF.

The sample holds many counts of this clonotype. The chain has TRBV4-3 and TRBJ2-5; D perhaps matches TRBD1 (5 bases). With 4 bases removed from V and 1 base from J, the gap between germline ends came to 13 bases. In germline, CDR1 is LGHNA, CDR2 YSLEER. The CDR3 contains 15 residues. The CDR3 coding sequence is TGCGCCAGCAGCCCCTACCAGACAGTCCAAGAGACCCAGTACTTC. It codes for CASSPYQTVQETQYF.

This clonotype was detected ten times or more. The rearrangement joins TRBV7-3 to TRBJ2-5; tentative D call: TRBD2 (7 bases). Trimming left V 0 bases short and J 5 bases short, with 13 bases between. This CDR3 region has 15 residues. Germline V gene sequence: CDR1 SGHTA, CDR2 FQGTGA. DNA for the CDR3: TGTGCCAGCAGCTTAACGCGGGGGCCGGGGGAGACCCAGTACTTC. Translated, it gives CASSLTRGPGETQYF.

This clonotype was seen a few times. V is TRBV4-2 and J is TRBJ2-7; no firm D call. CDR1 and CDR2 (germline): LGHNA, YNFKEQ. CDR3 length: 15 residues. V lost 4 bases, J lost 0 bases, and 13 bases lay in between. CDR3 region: CASSPDGFYSYEQYF. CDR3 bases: TGTGCCAGCAGCCCAGACGGGTTCTACTCCTACGAGCAGTACTTC.

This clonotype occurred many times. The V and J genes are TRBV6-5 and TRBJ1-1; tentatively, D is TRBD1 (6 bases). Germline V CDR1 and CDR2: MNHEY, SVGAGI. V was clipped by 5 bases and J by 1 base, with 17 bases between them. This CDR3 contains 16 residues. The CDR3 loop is CASSTRRGAANTEAFF. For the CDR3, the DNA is TGTGCCAGCAGTACTCGTAGGGGGGCAGCGAACACTGAAGCTTTCTTT.

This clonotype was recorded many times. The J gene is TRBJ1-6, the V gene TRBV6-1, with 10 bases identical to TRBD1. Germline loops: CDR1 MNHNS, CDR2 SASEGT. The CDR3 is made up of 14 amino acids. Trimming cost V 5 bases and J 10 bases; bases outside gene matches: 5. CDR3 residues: CASSPGTGVSPLHF. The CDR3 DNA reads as TGTGCCAGCAGTCCCGGGACAGGGGTCTCACCCCTCCACTTT.